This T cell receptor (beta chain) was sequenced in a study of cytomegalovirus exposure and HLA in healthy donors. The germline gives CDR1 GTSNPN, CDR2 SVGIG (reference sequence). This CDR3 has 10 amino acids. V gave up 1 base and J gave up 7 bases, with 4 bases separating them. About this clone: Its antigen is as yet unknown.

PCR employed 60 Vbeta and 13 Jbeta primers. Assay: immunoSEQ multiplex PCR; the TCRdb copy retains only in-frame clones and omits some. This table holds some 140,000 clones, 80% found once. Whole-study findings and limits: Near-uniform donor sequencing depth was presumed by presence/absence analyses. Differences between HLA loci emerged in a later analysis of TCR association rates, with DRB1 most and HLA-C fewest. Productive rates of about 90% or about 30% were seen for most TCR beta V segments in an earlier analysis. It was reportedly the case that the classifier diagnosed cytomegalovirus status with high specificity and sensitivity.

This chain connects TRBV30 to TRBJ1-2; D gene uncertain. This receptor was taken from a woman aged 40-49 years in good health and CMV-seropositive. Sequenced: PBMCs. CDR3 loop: CAWSELGYTF. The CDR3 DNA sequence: TGTGCCTGGAGTGAACTTGGCTACACCTTC.